These T cell receptor beta chains were read from a single sample in a study of cytomegalovirus exposure and HLA in healthy donors. TCRdb's table, derived via immunoSEQ multiplex PCR, lists solely in-frame clones and lacks some. The sample lists around 130,000 clones; 77% were seen once. The specimen sequenced was PBMCs. Receptors originate from a man between 18 and 35 years old in good health and CMV-seropositive. Both conserved end residues are trimmed from each CDR3. Size is stated for part of the rows, as once, few or many counts, or as a class when the clone is expanded.

-,TRBJ2-1,TRBV27,ASSPWTSGRELGYEQF
-,TRBJ2-4,TRBV6-1,ASSAAVLAKNIQY
-,TRBJ2-4,TRBV9,ASSAEPGLAGGPGKNIQY
-,TRBJ1-3,TRBV11-2,ASSLGGQGPHSGNTIY
-,TRBJ2-3,TRBV6-5,ASSYFGGGTDTQY
-,TRBJ1-1,TRBV7-9,ASSYWGQGIPEAF
once,TRBJ2-7,TRBV4-1,ASSPGNEQY
few,TRBJ1-1,TRBV4-1,ASSQEVAGSGEAEAF
-,TRBJ2-1,TRBV28,ASSLASGDEQF
once,TRBJ1-5,TRBV7-2,ASSSNRGDQPQH
few,TRBJ2-5,TRBV11-2,ASSGHYQETQY
-,TRBJ2-3,TRBV5-1,ASSLVSGGNTDTQY
-,TRBJ1-1,TRBV28,ASSFGGGDRGLTEAF
-,TRBJ2-2,TRBV28,ASKVAGGPNTGELF
-,TRBJ2-7,TRBV16,ASSQLAGEFYEQY
-,TRBJ2-7,TRBV5-1,ASSLEGQISYEQY
-,TRBJ1-3,TRBV6-5,ASSYRRTGKGNTIY
-,TRBJ1-1,TRBV5-5,ASSFGVGSTEAF
-,TRBJ1-1,TRBV29-1,SVYERGQASQAF
-,TRBJ2-7,TRBV7-8,ASSKTSGGRGEQY
-,TRBJ2-3,TRBV19,ASSSPRDRMGDTQY
-,TRBJ1-4,TRBV19,ASSTIPPTGQKLF